The present TCR beta chain was sequenced within a study of blood T cell repertoires in COVID-19. Study information: Collection of acute and convalescent COVID-19 samples took place in the United States, Italy and Spain. T cells, B-cell-depleted T cells, or PBMCs provided the cDNA or gDNA that served as material.

This clone was found a few times. In the authors' methods: Estimates of nucleated cell counts were drawn from the amplification of reference gene primers. Clones were sequenced by immunoSEQ multiplex PCR, and TCRdb holds only the in-frame ones, with some missing. The DNA gave D and trimming, while V, J and clone size come from that table. The table includes 150,000 to 200,000 clones, 84% detected once. The CDR3 covers 14 residues. V shed 2 bases and J shed 7 bases, with 14 bases lying between them. CDR1 MNHEY and CDR2 SVGAGI come from the germline V gene. The origin of this receptor is a man over 45 who had recovered from COVID-19. The chain carries TRBV6-5 and TRBJ1-2; no definite D call. The material sequenced was PBMCs or T cells enriched from blood (not recorded which). The CDR3 is CASSYLDSSGGYTF. The CDR3 coding sequence is TGTGCCAGCAGTTACCTCGATTCTTCAGGTGGCTACACCTTC.